The clone carrying this T cell receptor beta chain was observed a handful of times. The sample comes from a study of OX40 agonist ivuxolimab in advanced cancers. Sequencing used immunoSEQ multiplex PCR; TCRdb keeps in-frame clones, though not all of them. The table includes fewer than 85,000 clones, under 95% detected once. CDR1 is ENHRY, CDR2 SYGVKD, per germline. This CDR3 region has 12 residues. Deletions cut 9 bases from V and 4 bases from J, with 12 bases between. This receptor was obtained from an adult with an advanced solid tumor such as melanoma, head and neck, liver or kidney cancer. The source material was CD4+ or CD8+ T cells sorted from blood, sampled in a trial of the OX40 agonist ivuxolimab. V and J are TRBV10-3 and TRBJ1-2; no clear D gene. The CDR3 sequence is CAILDDGYGYTF. CDR3 nucleotide sequence: TGTGCCATACTGGATGACGGCTATGGCTACACCTTC.